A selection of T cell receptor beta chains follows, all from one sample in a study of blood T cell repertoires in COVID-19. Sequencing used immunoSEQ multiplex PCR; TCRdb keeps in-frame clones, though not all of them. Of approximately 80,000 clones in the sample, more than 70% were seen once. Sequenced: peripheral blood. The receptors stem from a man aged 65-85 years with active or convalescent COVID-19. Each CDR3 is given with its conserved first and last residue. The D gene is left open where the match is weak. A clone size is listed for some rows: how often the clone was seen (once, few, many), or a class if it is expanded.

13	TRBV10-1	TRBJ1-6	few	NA	CASSVLEGSPLHF	TGCGCCAGCAGTGTACTGGAGGGTTCACCCCTCCACTTT
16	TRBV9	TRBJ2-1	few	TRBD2	CASSVSGELGDIEQFF	TGTGCCAGCAGCGTTAGCGGGGAACTAGGAGACATTGAGCAGTTCTTC
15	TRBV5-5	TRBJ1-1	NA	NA	CASSRRQLSSTEAFF	TGTGCCAGCAGCCGTCGACAGTTGAGTAGCACTGAAGCTTTCTTT
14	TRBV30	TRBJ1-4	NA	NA	CAWGPGLTNEKLFF	TGTGCCTGGGGGCCGGGTCTAACTAATGAAAAACTGTTTTTT
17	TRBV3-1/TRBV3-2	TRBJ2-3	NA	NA	CASSQQPTQRATDTQYF	TGTGCCAGCAGCCAACAACCGACACAGCGGGCCACAGATACGCAGTATTTT
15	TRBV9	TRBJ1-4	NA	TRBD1	CASSPRDSGNEKLFF	TGTGCCAGCAGCCCGCGGGACAGTGGGAATGAAAAACTGTTTTTT
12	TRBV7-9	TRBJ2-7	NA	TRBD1	CASSPTGYEQYF	TGTGCCAGCAGCCCGACAGGGTACGAGCAGTACTTC
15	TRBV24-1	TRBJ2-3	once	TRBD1	CATSDWDRATDTQYF	TGTGCCACCAGTGATTGGGACAGAGCCACAGATACGCAGTATTTT
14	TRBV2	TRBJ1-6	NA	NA	CASSGVDLLSPLHF	TGTGCCAGCAGTGGGGTGGACTTACTTTCACCCCTCCACTTT
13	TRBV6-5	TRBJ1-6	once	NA	CASIQVLNSPLHF	TGTGCCAGCATACAGGTCCTTAATTCACCCCTCCACTTT
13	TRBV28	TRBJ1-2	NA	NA	CASRTAGALGYTF	TGTGCCAGCCGCACCGCAGGGGCGCTTGGCTACACCTTC
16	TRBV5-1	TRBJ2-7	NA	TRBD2	CASSLGGSGVSYEQYF	TGCGCCAGCAGCTTGGGTGGTAGCGGGGTCTCCTACGAGCAGTACTTC
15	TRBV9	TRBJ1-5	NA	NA	CASSPTNEGNQPQHF	TGTGCCAGCAGCCCCACAAATGAGGGCAATCAGCCCCAGCATTTT
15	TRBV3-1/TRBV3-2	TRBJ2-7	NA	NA	CASSLGLALAYEQYF	TGTGCCAGCAGCCTTGGCCTGGCTCTAGCCTACGAGCAGTACTTC
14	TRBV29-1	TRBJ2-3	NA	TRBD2	CSVESSGGTDTQYF	TGCAGCGTTGAATCTAGCGGGGGCACAGATACGCAGTATTTT
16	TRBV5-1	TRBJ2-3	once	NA	CASSPPGLSGGDTQYF	TGCGCCAGCAGTCCGCCGGGACTCTCCGGGGGAGATACGCAGTATTTT
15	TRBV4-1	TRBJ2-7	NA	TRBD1	CASSQDDRGLGEQYF	TGCGCCAGCAGCCAAGATGACAGGGGGCTGGGCGAGCAGTACTTC
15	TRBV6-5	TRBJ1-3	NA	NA	CASSYLQGSGNTIYF	TGTGCCAGCAGTTACCTACAGGGCTCTGGAAACACCATATATTTT
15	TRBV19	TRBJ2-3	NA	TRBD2	CASTGTSGGSDTQYF	TGTGCCAGTACCGGGACTAGCGGGGGGTCAGATACGCAGTATTTT
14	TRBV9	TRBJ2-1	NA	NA	CASSETGEPNEQFF	TGTGCCAGCAGCGAAACAGGTGAACCTAATGAGCAGTTCTTC
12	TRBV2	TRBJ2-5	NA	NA	CASTQSGETQYF	TGTGCCAGCACCCAGTCCGGGGAGACCCAGTACTTC
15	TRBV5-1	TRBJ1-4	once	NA	CASSPEGRRDEKLFF	TGCGCCAGCAGCCCGGAGGGGAGGCGAGATGAAAAACTGTTTTTT
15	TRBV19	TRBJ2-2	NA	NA	CASSNSGTNTGELFF	TGTGCCAGTAGTAATTCAGGGACGAACACCGGGGAGCTGTTTTTT
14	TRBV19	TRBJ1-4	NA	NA	CASGRGGHNEKLFF	TGTGCCAGCGGGCGCGGGGGCCATAATGAAAAACTGTTTTTT
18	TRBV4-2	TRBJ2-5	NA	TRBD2	CASSQFPSTSGVGETQYF	TGTGCCAGCAGCCAATTCCCCTCGACTAGCGGGGTTGGAGAGACCCAGTACTTC
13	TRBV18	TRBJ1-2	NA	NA	CASSPNRERGYTF	TGTGCCAGCTCACCGAACAGGGAACGTGGCTACACCTTC
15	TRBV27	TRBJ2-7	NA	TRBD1	CASSGWTGGLHEQYF	TGTGCCAGCAGTGGGTGGACAGGGGGCTTACACGAGCAGTACTTC
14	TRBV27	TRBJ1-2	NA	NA	CASSSIRQNYGYTF	TGTGCCAGCAGTTCAATCAGACAGAACTATGGCTACACCTTC
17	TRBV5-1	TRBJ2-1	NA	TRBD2	CASSLSPLAGGLNEQFF	TGCGCCAGCAGCTTGTCGCCCCTAGCGGGGGGGCTAAATGAGCAGTTCTTC